This is a list of T cell receptor beta chains from one sample in a study of blood T cell repertoires in COVID-19. Profiling relied on immunoSEQ multiplex PCR, and the TCRdb table lists in-frame clones only, not all of them. The profile covers about 120,000 clones, with about 78% appearing a single time and about 2.5% taken by the ten largest. Source material: peripheral blood. The receptors originated from a man in his 70s with acute or convalescent COVID-19. Each CDR3 is given with its conserved first and last residue. A D gene is named only where the DNA matches it firmly. Where a row states a size, it is once, few, many or the class of an expanded clone; other rows omit it.

cdr3_nt: TGTGCCAGCAGCTTAGAGACGGGGTTAGGCATTCAGTACTTC
cdr3_aa: CASSLETGLGIQYF
j_call: TRBJ2-4
v_call: TRBV7-2
d_call: .
clone_size: .

cdr3_nt: TGTGCCATTAAGAGCTCTGGAAACACCATATATTTT
cdr3_aa: CAIKSSGNTIYF
j_call: TRBJ1-3
v_call: TRBV19
d_call: .
clone_size: .

cdr3_nt: TGTGCCAGCAGCTTAGGAGCGGACGTGGATCGGGCGAGCAATCAGCCCCAGCATTTT
cdr3_aa: CASSLGADVDRASNQPQHF
j_call: TRBJ1-5
v_call: TRBV7-6
d_call: .
clone_size: few

cdr3_nt: TGTGCCAGCAGTCCGGGCAATCAGCCCCAGCATTTT
cdr3_aa: CASSPGNQPQHF
j_call: TRBJ1-5
v_call: TRBV6-2/TRBV6-3
d_call: .
clone_size: .

cdr3_nt: TGTGCCAGCAGCTTAGGGACAGGGCTTGGAGGCTACACCTTC
cdr3_aa: CASSLGTGLGGYTF
j_call: TRBJ1-2
v_call: TRBV5-6
d_call: TRBD1
clone_size: .

cdr3_nt: TGTGCCAGCAGCGTAAGACAGGGTCGTGGAAACACCATATATTTT
cdr3_aa: CASSVRQGRGNTIYF
j_call: TRBJ1-3
v_call: TRBV27
d_call: TRBD1
clone_size: .

cdr3_nt: TGTGCCAGCAGACCTTCGAGCGGGGGGGCCGGCGGGGAGCTGTTTTTT
cdr3_aa: CASRPSSGGAGGELFF
j_call: TRBJ2-2
v_call: TRBV7-2
d_call: TRBD2
clone_size: .

cdr3_nt: TGTGCCAGCAGCTATGGGAGGAACACTGAAGCTTTCTTT
cdr3_aa: CASSYGRNTEAFF
j_call: TRBJ1-1
v_call: TRBV11-3
d_call: .
clone_size: .

cdr3_nt: TGTGCCAGTTCGACAGGGGGCTCAGATACGCAGTATTTT
cdr3_aa: CASSTGGSDTQYF
j_call: TRBJ2-3
v_call: TRBV7-7
d_call: TRBD1
clone_size: .

cdr3_nt: TGTGCCAGCTCAAGAACAGGGTACTATCAGCCCCAGCATTTT
cdr3_aa: CASSRTGYYQPQHF
j_call: TRBJ1-5
v_call: TRBV18
d_call: .
clone_size: .

cdr3_nt: TGTGCCAGCAGCTTACTACAGGGGTTGAACACTGAAGCTTTCTTT
cdr3_aa: CASSLLQGLNTEAFF
j_call: TRBJ1-1
v_call: TRBV5-6
d_call: TRBD1
clone_size: .